These 26 T cell receptor beta chains share one sample of origin, sequenced in a study of shared clonotypes between healthy human individuals. As defined, naive CD8 cells were CD45RO-negative and positively selected for CCR7, with terminally differentiated effector memory CD45RA+ cells excluded. Using immunoSEQ multiplex PCR, the repertoire was profiled, and TCRdb retains in-frame clones only, with some absent. Of about 590,000 clones listed, around 95% are singletons. The sample taken for sequencing was naive CD8+ T cells sorted from blood. Every receptor here comes from a woman in her twenties or thirties in good health.

This chain uses TRBV11-2 with TRBJ1-1; D gene ambiguous. This CDR3 spans 14 amino acids. Germline loops: CDR1 SGHAT, CDR2 FQNNGV. The V end was cut by 5 bases, the J end by 2 bases, with 12 bases between. The CDR3 DNA reads as TGTGCCAGCAGCCCTGCGACGACAAACACTGAAGCTTTCTTT. Encoded protein: CASSPATTNTEAFF.

The rearrangement uses TRBV7-2 and TRBJ2-2; possibly TRBD1 or TRBD2 for D (5 bases each). This CDR3 spans 15 amino acids. CDR1 is SGHTA, CDR2 FQGNSA, per germline. V was clipped by 4 bases and J by 6 bases, with 15 bases between them. This CDR3 is CASSSAGTRAGELFF. The CDR3, as DNA: TGTGCCAGCAGCTCAGCCGGGACCCGGGCCGGGGAGCTGTTTTTT.

The genes are TRBV6-6 and TRBJ2-7, with a possible D match to TRBD1 (6 bases). CDR1 and CDR2 (germline): MNHNY, SVGAGI (reference sequence). CDR3 length: 14 amino acids. V lost 2 bases and J 3 bases, leaving 11 bases between the germline ends. The CDR3 coding sequence is TGTGCCAGCAGTTACCAGGGGACACTCTACGAGCAGTACTTC. Protein: CASSYQGTLYEQYF.

V usage is TRBV10-3 and J usage is TRBJ2-7, with 7 bases aligning to TRBD2. The germline V gene encodes CDR1 ENHRY and CDR2 SYGVKD. The CDR3 contains 17 residues. The V segment lost 2 bases and the J segment 3 bases; nucleotides outside the gene matches: 13. The CDR3 loop is CAISELGAGDMIYEQYF. CDR3 DNA: TGTGCCATCAGTGAGCTAGGGGCGGGAGATATGATCTACGAGCAGTACTTC.

The rearrangement links TRBV27 to TRBJ2-7; D gene unclear. Trimming took 6 bases from V and 2 from J, leaving 17 bases between them. In germline, CDR1 is MNHEY, CDR2 SMNVEV (reference sequence). The CDR3 spans 15 residues. The CDR3, as DNA: TGTGCCAGCAGAGAGAGCACATCGTCCACCTACGAGCAGTACTTC. Translated: CASRESTSSTYEQYF.

The chain is built from TRBV29-1 and TRBJ2-1, with D possibly being TRBD1 (6 bases). The V end was cut by 2 bases, the J end by 6 bases, with 8 bases between. The germline V gene has CDR1 SQVTM and CDR2 ANQGSEA. The CDR3 has 12 residues. The DNA of the CDR3 is TGCAGCGTTGAACGAGGGGGCAATGAGCAGTTCTTC. Translation: CSVERGGNEQFF.

This sequence joins TRBV7-2 and TRBJ2-6, with 7 bases aligning to TRBD1. The CDR3 has 18 residues. V gave up 2 bases and J gave up 2 bases; unmatched junction bases: 9. Germline lookup yields CDR1 SGHTA and CDR2 FQGNSA. The CDR3 sequence: CASSLLVITGAGANVLTF. CDR3 DNA: TGTGCCAGCAGCTTATTGGTTATAACAGGGGCTGGGGCCAACGTCCTGACTTTC.

This chain connects TRBV9 to TRBJ2-7; D is undetermined. Looked up from germline, CDR1 is SGDLS and CDR2 is YYNGEE. Trimming took 0 bases from V and 3 from J, leaving 10 bases between them. The CDR3 consists of 14 residues. The CDR3 bases are TGTGCCAGCAGCGTAGGCAGAAACTACTACGAGCAGTACTTC. Translation gives CASSVGRNYYEQYF.

This rearrangement joins TRBV28 to TRBJ2-7; D ambiguous. Between the trimmed V and J ends, which lost 4 bases and 0 bases, there was a span of 16 bases. CDR3 length: 16 residues. The germline V gene encodes CDR1 MDHEN and CDR2 SYDVKM. CDR3 loop: CASSSAQKRLSYEQYF. CDR3 bases: TGTGCCAGCAGTTCTGCGCAGAAAAGACTCTCCTACGAGCAGTACTTC.

Regarding this clone: The same CDR3 is also encoded by other DNA sequences in this sample. J is TRBJ1-5 and V is TRBV19; D perhaps matches TRBD1 (5 bases). Per the germline V gene, CDR1 is LNHDA and CDR2 is SQIVND (reference sequence). Between the trimmed V and J ends, which lost 3 bases and 3 bases, there was a span of 12 bases. The CDR3 has 15 residues. In DNA, the CDR3 is TGTGCCAGTAGTATCTGGGGGACCTCCAATCAGCCCCAGCATTTT. Its translation is CASSIWGTSNQPQHF.

This clone is a singleton in its sample. The rearrangement links TRBV27 to TRBJ2-3; the match to TRBD2 covers 7 bases. CDR3 length equals 15 residues. Germline trimming cut 4 bases from V and 2 bases from J; bases unmatched to any gene: 6. Germline V gene data show CDR1 as MNHEY and CDR2 as SMNVEV (reference sequence). CDR3 DNA: TGTGCCAGCAGTTCGGCTAGCGGATACACAGATACGCAGTATTTT. Encoded protein: CASSSASGYTDTQYF.

A word on this clone: A junction end diverges from the germline sequence, so it may reflect a read error. Other DNA sequences in the sample encode the same CDR3. The rearrangement joins TRBV19 to TRBJ2-5; 7 positions match TRBD1. Germline values: CDR1 LNHDA, CDR2 SQIVND (reference sequence). This CDR3 spans 13 amino acids. The CDR3 DNA reads as TGTGCCAGTAGTTTAGACAGGGAAGAGACCCAGTACTTC. Translated, it gives CASSLDREETQYF.

This sequence joins TRBV5-6 and TRBJ1-4; D is unresolved. This CDR3 contains 14 residues. Germline-derived CDR1 and CDR2 are SGHDT and YYEEEE. The V end lost 2 bases, the J end lost 5 bases, and 10 bases lay between the germline ends. This CDR3 reads CASSFDGPNEKLFF. CDR3 coding DNA: TGTGCCAGCAGCTTCGACGGACCCAATGAAAAACTGTTTTTT.

The rearrangement uses TRBV7-6 and TRBJ2-3, with unresolved D. Germline lookup yields CDR1 SGHVS and CDR2 FNYEAQ. The germline V and J ends were trimmed by 4 bases and 2 bases, with 7 bases remaining between them. This CDR3 comprises 13 residues. CDR3 bases: TGTGCCAGCAGCTCAAGTCCCACAGATACGCAGTATTTT. Translation gives CASSSSPTDTQYF.

The chain couples TRBV11-2 to TRBJ2-3, with TRBD2 identical over 8 bases. Trimming cost V 5 bases and J 1 base; bases outside gene matches: 8. CDR1 is SGHAT, CDR2 FQNNGV, per germline. CDR3 length equals 16 residues. This CDR3 is CASSPRLARGTDTQYF. The CDR3, as DNA: TGTGCCAGCAGCCCCCGACTAGCGCGAGGCACAGATACGCAGTATTTT.

V and J are TRBV9 and TRBJ2-1; 9 bases line up with TRBD2. The CDR3 covers 17 residues. Germline V lookup: CDR1 SGDLS, CDR2 YYNGEE. The V and J ends lost 4 bases and 6 bases, in that order; junction bases with no gene match: 14. The CDR3 protein is CASSPQTRAGGANEQFF. DNA of the CDR3: TGTGCCAGCAGCCCCCAAACCCGGGCGGGAGGGGCCAATGAGCAGTTCTTC.

The chain carries TRBV5-5 and TRBJ1-1; 10 nucleotides match TRBD1. From germline, CDR1 is SGHKS and CDR2 YYEKEE (reference sequence). The length of the CDR3 is 14 residues. Trimming cost V 5 bases and J 4 bases; bases outside gene matches: 5. The CDR3 here is CASRPGQGVTEAFF. The CDR3, as DNA: TGTGCCAGCAGACCCGGACAGGGGGTCACTGAAGCTTTCTTT.

J is TRBJ2-5 and V is TRBV7-8; D remains ambiguous. The J call is in doubt because the DNA end fits TRBJ2-7 better. This CDR3 comprises 12 residues. The V gene's germline CDR1 is SGHVS and CDR2 FQNEAQ. The CDR3, as DNA: TGTGCCAGCAGCTTAGCGCTCTACGAGCAGTACTTC. This encodes CASSLALYEQYF.

The chain is built from TRBV9 and TRBJ2-1; no firm D call. There are 13 residues in the CDR3. The V gene lost 5 bases and the J gene lost 10 bases, with 16 bases spanning the gap. The germline V gene encodes CDR1 SGDLS and CDR2 YYNGEE. The CDR3 nucleotides read TGTGCCAGCAGGGCGACCCTGCTGGGGGAGCAGTTCTTC. Protein sequence: CASRATLLGEQFF.

This clone has more than one count but fewer than ten. This chain links TRBV2 with TRBJ1-5; D is ambiguous. V was trimmed by 3 bases and J by 1 base, leaving 4 bases between them. This CDR3 comprises 13 residues. Germline V gene sequence: CDR1 SNHLY, CDR2 FYNNEI. CDR3 bases: TGTGCCAGCAGTGACGCGAGCAATCAGCCCCAGCATTTT. Translated, it gives CASSDASNQPQHF.

J is TRBJ2-7 and V is TRBV6-1; 8 bases are a match to TRBD1. The V gene end was trimmed by 3 bases and the J gene end by 2 bases; junction bases not matched to a gene: 15. Germline V gene sequence: CDR1 MNHNS, CDR2 SASEGT. The CDR3 has 18 residues. The CDR3 loop is CASSEGTGGTHITYEQYF. The CDR3 DNA reads TGTGCCAGCAGTGAGGGAACAGGGGGGACCCACATCACCTACGAGCAGTACTTC.

The chain combines TRBV25-1 with TRBJ1-2; 9 bases map to TRBD1. V was pared by 8 bases and J by 4 bases, with 5 bases of the junction left unmatched. In germline, CDR1 is MGHDK, CDR2 SYGVNS. The CDR3 covers 13 residues. CDR3 sequence (DNA): TGTGCCAGCGCAGGGGGACAGGGCTATGGCTACACCTTC. Protein sequence: CASAGGQGYGYTF.

This clone was seen once. J is TRBJ2-7 and V is TRBV5-6, with D perhaps matching TRBD2 (5 bases). Per germline, CDR1 SGHDT and CDR2 YYEEEE. The CDR3 runs to 14 residues. Trimming pared 3 bases from V and 0 bases from J, leaving 10 bases between. CDR3 region: CASSWTGSSYEQYF. The CDR3, as DNA: TGTGCCAGCAGCTGGACGGGGAGCTCCTACGAGCAGTACTTC.

This clone was counted a single time. The chain recombines TRBV11-1 with TRBJ2-1; 7 bases map to TRBD2. The V segment lost 1 base and the J segment 2 bases; nucleotides outside the gene matches: 8. The CDR3 is 17 residues long. CDR1 and CDR2 (germline): SGHAT, FQDESV (reference sequence). CDR3 loop: CASSLGRTSAAYNEQFF. CDR3 nucleotides: TGTGCCAGCAGCTTAGGGAGGACTAGTGCGGCCTACAATGAGCAGTTCTTC.

V gene TRBV9 combines with J gene TRBJ2-7; tentatively, D is TRBD2 (6 bases). Germline V gene data show CDR1 as SGDLS and CDR2 as YYNGEE. The V gene lost 7 bases and the J gene lost 3 bases, with 14 bases spanning the gap. CDR3 size: 13 residues. Written as DNA, the CDR3 is TGTGCCAGCTCACTAGCAACGGACTACGAGCAGTACTTC. Its protein is CASSLATDYEQYF. Full variable domain (remainder filled in from reference TRBV9 and TRBJ2-7): DSGVTQTPKHLITATGQRVTLRCSPRSGDLSVYWYQQSLDQGLQFLIQYYNGEERAKGNILERFSAQQFPDLHSELNLSSLELGDSALYFCASSLATDYEQYFGPGTRLTVT.

This clone has a single count. V gene TRBV27 combines with J gene TRBJ2-7, with 16 bases fitting TRBD2. V gave up 5 bases and J gave up 5 bases; unmatched junction bases: 6. CDR3 size: 16 residues. Germline CDR1 is MNHEY and CDR2 is SMNVEV (reference sequence). This chain's CDR3 is CASSPGTSGRADEQYF. The CDR3 DNA reads TGTGCCAGCAGTCCGGGGACTAGCGGGAGGGCAGACGAGCAGTACTTC.